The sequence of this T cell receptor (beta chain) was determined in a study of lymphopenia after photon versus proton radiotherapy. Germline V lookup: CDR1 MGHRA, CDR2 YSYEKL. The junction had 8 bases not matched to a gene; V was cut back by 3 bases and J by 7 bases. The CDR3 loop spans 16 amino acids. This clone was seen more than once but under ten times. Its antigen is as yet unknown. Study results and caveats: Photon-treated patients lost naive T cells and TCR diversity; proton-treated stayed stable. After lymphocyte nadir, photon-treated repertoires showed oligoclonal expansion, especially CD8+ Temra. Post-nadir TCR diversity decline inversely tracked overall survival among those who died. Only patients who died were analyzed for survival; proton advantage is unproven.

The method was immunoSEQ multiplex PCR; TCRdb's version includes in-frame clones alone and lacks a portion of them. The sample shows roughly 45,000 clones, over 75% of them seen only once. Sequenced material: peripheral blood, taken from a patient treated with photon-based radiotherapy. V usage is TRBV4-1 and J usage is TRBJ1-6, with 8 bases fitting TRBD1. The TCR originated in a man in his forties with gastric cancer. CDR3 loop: CASSQAAGTGNSPLHF. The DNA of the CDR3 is TGCGCCAGCAGCCAGGCAGCCGGGACAGGCAATTCACCCCTCCACTTT.